The clone carrying this T cell receptor (beta chain) was counted a few times. The data are from a study of long-term antiretroviral therapy in people with HIV. As for the study in general: Collection of the earliest samples took place about a decade ahead of the 2015 immediate-ART recommendation.

Researchers ran immunoSEQ v3.0 at survey level. The protocol was immunoSEQ multiplex PCR, while the TCRdb copy is restricted to in-frame clones and leaves out a portion. The table has approximately 29,000 clones, around 90% seen once. The V and J ends lost 3 bases and 3 bases, in that order; junction bases with no gene match: 10. Germline CDR1 reads SGDLS; CDR2 reads YYNGEE. The CDR3 is made up of 16 amino acids. The rearrangement links TRBV9 to TRBJ2-3; 7 bases are a match to TRBD1. The receptor was derived from a man aged 18 to 29 with HIV. This specimen was unsorted PBMCs, taken 1.1 years after starting antiretroviral therapy. The CDR3 sequence: CASSAVIGGSTDTQYF. The CDR3 bases are TGTGCCAGCAGCGCCGTGATAGGGGGCTCAACAGATACGCAGTATTTT.